Listed below are T cell receptor beta chains from one sample, sequenced in a study of vaccination and CD4 T cells after COVID-19. No antigens are known for them. TCRdb used MiXCR to reprocess the PCR reads, holding one entry per CDR3 protein. The table records around 13,000 distinct CDR3 sequences, roughly three quarters of them present only once. The material sequenced was CD4+ T cells from blood, cultured in vitro. The receptors come from a human donor who had recovered from COVID-19. CDR3s include the opening cysteine and the closing phenylalanine or tryptophan. The D gene is left open where the match is weak. Part of the rows lack a size; the others show once, few, many or a class for expanded clones.

v_gene	d_gene	j_gene	abundance	CDR3aa	CDR3nt
TRBV20-1	-	TRBJ2-6	-	CSARDVAAGANVLTF	TGCAGTGCTAGAGATGTAGCGGCTGGGGCCAACGTCCTGACTTTC
TRBV27	-	TRBJ2-6	-	CASRTLGGSGANVLTF	TGTGCCAGCAGAACCTTGGGGGGCTCTGGGGCCAACGTCCTGACTTTC
TRBV7-2	TRBD1	TRBJ1-1	-	CASSDRQGLNTEAFF	TGTGCCAGCAGCGACCGACAGGGGTTGAACACTGAAGCTTTCTTT
TRBV7-9	-	TRBJ2-1	-	CASSLALAAGSYNEQFF	TGTGCCAGCAGCTTAGCGTTGGCGGCCGGGTCCTACAATGAGCAGTTCTTC
TRBV28	-	TRBJ1-3	-	CASRIIEGNTIYF	TGTGCCAGCAGGATTATCGAGGGAAACACCATATATTTT
TRBV25-1	-	TRBJ2-3	once	CASRVGDTQYF	TGTGCCAGCAGGGTGGGGGATACGCAGTATTTT
TRBV11-2	-	TRBJ1-2	-	CASSLWGGADGYTF	TGTGCCAGCAGCTTATGGGGGGGCGCGGACGGCTACACCTTC
TRBV5-4	-	TRBJ1-1	once	CASSLAGVRENTEAFF	TGTGCCAGCAGCTTGGCCGGAGTCAGAGAGAACACTGAAGCTTTCTTT
TRBV20-1	-	TRBJ1-5	-	CSARALGRDNQPQHF	TGCAGTGCTAGAGCACTGGGGCGGGACAATCAGCCCCAGCATTTT
TRBV15	TRBD2	TRBJ2-3	few	CATSRGLGLAGDTQYF	TGTGCCACCAGCAGAGGACTTGGACTAGCGGGAGATACGCAGTATTTT
TRBV7-9	TRBD1	TRBJ1-2	-	CASSFYGQKDRQINYGYTF	TGTGCCAGCAGCTTCTACGGTCAGAAGGACAGGCAAATCAACTATGGCTACACCTTC
TRBV28	TRBD1	TRBJ1-1	-	CASRRQGNTEAFF	TGTGCCAGCAGGAGACAGGGGAACACTGAAGCTTTCTTT
TRBV20-1	-	TRBJ1-3	-	CSASPWGRVNTIYF	TGCAGTGCTAGTCCTTGGGGGCGCGTAAACACCATATATTTT
TRBV18	TRBD2	TRBJ2-1	-	CASSPDISTSGSYNEQFF	TGTGCCAGCTCACCCGATATCTCTACTAGCGGGAGTTACAATGAGCAGTTCTTC
TRBV20-1	-	TRBJ1-2	-	CSARDGRITNYGYTF	TGCAGTGCTAGAGATGGCCGTATAACTAACTATGGCTACACCTTC
TRBV6-1	-	TRBJ1-1	few	CASRPLIGPRGGNTEAFF	TGTGCCAGCAGACCACTGATCGGACCCCGAGGAGGGAACACTGAAGCTTTCTTT
TRBV6-1	-	TRBJ2-6	few	CASSKQGSGANVLTF	TGTGCCAGCAGTAAACAGGGCTCTGGGGCCAACGTCCTGACTTTC
TRBV20-1	-	TRBJ2-3	-	CSASPGTSGTDTQYF	TGCAGTGCTAGCCCCGGGACTTCCGGCACAGATACGCAGTATTTT
TRBV6-4	-	TRBJ2-3	-	CASSDSRRPMYF	TGTGCCAGCAGTGACTCGAGAAGGCCGATGTATTTT
TRBV12-3/TRBV12-4	-	TRBJ1-1	-	CASSSDRRLNTEAFF	TGTGCCAGCAGCTCTGACAGAAGATTGAACACTGAAGCTTTCTTT
TRBV7-8	-	TRBJ1-2	-	CASSLETTGSGYTF	TGTGCCAGCAGCTTAGAGACCACGGGCAGCGGCTACACCTTC
TRBV20-1	-	TRBJ2-7	-	CSARDVGYEQYF	TGCAGTGCTAGGGACGTGGGCTACGAGCAGTACTTC
TRBV6-5	-	TRBJ1-2	few	CASSYNIIYGYTF	TGTGCCAGCAGTTACAATATTATATATGGCTACACCTTC
TRBV5-1	-	TRBJ1-1	-	CASSYGGRDAEAFF	TGCGCCAGCAGCTATGGGGGGCGGGATGCTGAAGCTTTCTTT
TRBV20-1	-	TRBJ1-3	few	CSAPDTGNTIYF	TGCAGTGCTCCCGACACTGGAAACACCATATATTTT
TRBV20-1	-	TRBJ2-5	few	CSARAPGRGGVETQYF	TGCAGTGCTAGAGCCCCCGGCAGGGGGGGCGTTGAGACCCAGTACTTC
TRBV7-2	TRBD1	TRBJ1-5	few	CASSRQGVGQPQHF	TGTGCCAGCAGCAGACAGGGGGTAGGTCAGCCCCAGCATTTT
TRBV29-1	TRBD1	TRBJ1-1	-	CSGRFVGGGERAFF	TGCAGCGGACGCTTCGTAGGGGGCGGAGAACGGGCTTTCTTT
TRBV10-3	-	TRBJ2-5	-	CAISEAVGGGETQYF	TGTGCCATCAGTGAGGCCGTTGGCGGAGGAGAGACCCAGTACTTC